This T cell receptor (beta chain) was recovered during a study of blood T cell repertoires in COVID-19 (TCRdb year 2020). Turning to the overall study: Samples from collaborators originated in the United States, Italy and Spain and spanned both the acute and convalescent phases of COVID-19. The prospective study material was composed of cDNA or gDNA derived from T cells, B-cell-depleted T cells, or PBMCs. Deeply sampled blood TCRbeta repertoires from subjects exposed to, actively infected with, or recovered from COVID-19 were included in the dataset. The repertoires were released in a freely available public database intended as a resource for research on the immune response to SARS-CoV-2. The samples were drawn from two sources: the first 160 participants of the ongoing ImmuneRACE study, and 1,000 to 1,500 subjects contributed by 6 global collaborators. The sample metadata nearly always contained a de-identified subject ID, COVID-19 status, age in years and sex. Where HLA class I and class II types were available, the types were taken from metadata supplied by the sample provider, not from assay-based typing.

Results and caveats for the whole study, not just this receptor: The quantity of clinical and demographic metadata differed by source and by participant and was supplied without curation.

Collaborating institutions collected whole blood in K2EDTA tubes following their own protocols. Collaborator samples were shipped for TCRbeta analysis as frozen whole blood, isolated PBMCs, or DNA extracted from either sample type. Comment on this clone: Its antigen is unknown. Within one base of it there is no much larger clone, and no base qualities were kept.

Trimming accounts for 3 bases at V and 1 base at J, while the number of junction bases matched to no gene is 5. The CDR3 has 16 amino acids, counting the end cysteine and phenylalanine. The only DNA kept is the CDR3, 48 bases in frame from the first base. The germline V gene gives CDR1 as SGHDN and CDR2 as FVKESK. TCRbeta CDR3 regions were amplified from genomic DNA using the immunoSEQ Assay, a bias-controlled multiplex PCR. The authors' pipeline ran thus. Within the assay, amplification of reference gene primers was used to estimate how many nucleated cells each sample contained. To quantify the absolute abundance of each unique TCRbeta CDR3 rearrangement, sequence reads were collapsed and filtered. For each sample, productive Simpson clonality was calculated by taking the square root of Simpson's diversity index across productive rearrangements. This is the immuneACCESS table as TCRdb keeps it, with only in-frame sequences that have V and J called. A part of the clones is gone; compared with another copy, unresolved V genes explain less than half, and the rest is unexplained. That table furnishes V, J and clone size, whereas the DNA furnished D and trimming. Across this sample there are about 290,000 clones, with 85% seen only once. The top ten clonotypes cover around 4.2% of the sample.

This TCR was sampled from a woman in her forties or fifties with active or convalescent COVID-19. Here the chain combines TRBV14 and TRBJ2-1; 8 bases in between match TRBD1. Sequencing was carried out using peripheral blood. The CDR3 has the sequence CASSHGQGLSYNEQFF. Here is the DNA: TGTGCCAGCAGCCATGGACAGGGTCTGTCCTACAATGAGCAGTTCTTC.